The following is a TCR beta chain sequence with its context. This CDR3 is built from 11 residues. V was trimmed by 3 bases and J by 7 bases, leaving 7 bases between them. Germline assignment: CDR1 PRHDT and CDR2 FYEKMQ (reference sequence). The data derive from a study of T-cell memory formation after mild COVID-19. Constant-segment-primed 5'RACE gave TCR alpha and TCR beta cDNA libraries with sample barcodes and UMIs. TCRdb independently ran MiXCR on the 5' RACE reads; one entry per CDR3 protein. The sample carries about 350,000 distinct CDR3 sequences, around 15% recorded once. This sequence was found in a man younger than 35 who had mild COVID-19 (a few samples of this study predate the infection). Cell type and time point are not known. Sequencing input: PBMCs or a T cell subset sorted from them (not recorded which). The chain joins TRBV13 to TRBJ2-7; no definite D call. This chain's CDR3 is CASSLFTEQYF. The CDR3 region has the DNA TGTGCCAGCAGCTTGTTTACAGAGCAGTACTTC.